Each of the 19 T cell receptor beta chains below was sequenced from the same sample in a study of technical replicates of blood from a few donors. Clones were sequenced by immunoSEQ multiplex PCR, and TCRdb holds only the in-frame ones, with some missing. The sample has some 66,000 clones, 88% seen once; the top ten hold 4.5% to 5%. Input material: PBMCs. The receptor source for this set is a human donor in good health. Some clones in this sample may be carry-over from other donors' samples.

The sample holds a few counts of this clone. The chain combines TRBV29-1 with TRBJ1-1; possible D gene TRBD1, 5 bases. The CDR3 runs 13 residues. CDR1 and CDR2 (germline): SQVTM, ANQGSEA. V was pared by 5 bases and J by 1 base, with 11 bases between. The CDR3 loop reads CSVRETANTEAFF. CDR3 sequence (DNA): TGCAGCGTTCGTGAGACAGCGAACACTGAAGCTTTCTTT.

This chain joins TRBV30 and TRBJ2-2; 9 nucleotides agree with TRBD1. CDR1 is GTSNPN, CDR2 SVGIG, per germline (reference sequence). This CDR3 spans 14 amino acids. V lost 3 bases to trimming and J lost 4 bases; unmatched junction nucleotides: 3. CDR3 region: CAWRQGAGTGELFF. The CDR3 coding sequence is TGTGCCTGGAGACAGGGGGCTGGCACCGGGGAGCTGTTTTTT.

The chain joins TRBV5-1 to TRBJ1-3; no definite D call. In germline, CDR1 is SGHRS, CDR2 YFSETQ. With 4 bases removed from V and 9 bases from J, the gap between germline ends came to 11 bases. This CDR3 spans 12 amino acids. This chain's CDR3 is CASSPTPGTIYF. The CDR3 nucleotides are TGCGCCAGCAGCCCCACCCCCGGCACCATATATTTT.

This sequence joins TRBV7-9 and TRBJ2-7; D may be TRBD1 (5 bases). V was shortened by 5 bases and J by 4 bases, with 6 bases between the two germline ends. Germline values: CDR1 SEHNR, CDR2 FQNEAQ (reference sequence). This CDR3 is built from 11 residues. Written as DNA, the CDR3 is TGTGCCAGCAGCGACAGTTACGAGCAGTACTTC. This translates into CASSDSYEQYF.

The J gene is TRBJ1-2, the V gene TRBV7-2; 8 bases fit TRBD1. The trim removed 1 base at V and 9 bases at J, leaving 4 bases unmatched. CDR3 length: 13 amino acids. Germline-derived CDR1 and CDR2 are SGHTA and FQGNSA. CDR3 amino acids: CASSLGTGRSYTF. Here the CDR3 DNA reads TGTGCCAGCAGCTTAGGGACAGGGAGGAGCTACACCTTC. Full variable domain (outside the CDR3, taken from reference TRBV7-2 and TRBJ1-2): GAGVSQSPSNKVTEKGKDVELRCDPISGHTALYWYRQSLGQGLEFLIYFQGNSAPDKSGLPSDRFSAERTGGSVSTLTIQRTQQEDSAVYLCASSLGTGRSYTFGSGTRLTVV.

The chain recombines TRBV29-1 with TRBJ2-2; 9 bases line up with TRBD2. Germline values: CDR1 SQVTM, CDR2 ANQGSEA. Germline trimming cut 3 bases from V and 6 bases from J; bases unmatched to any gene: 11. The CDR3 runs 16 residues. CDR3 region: CSVDSPGGRAAGELFF. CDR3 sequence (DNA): TGCAGCGTTGATTCCCCCGGCGGGAGGGCCGCCGGGGAGCTGTTTTTT.

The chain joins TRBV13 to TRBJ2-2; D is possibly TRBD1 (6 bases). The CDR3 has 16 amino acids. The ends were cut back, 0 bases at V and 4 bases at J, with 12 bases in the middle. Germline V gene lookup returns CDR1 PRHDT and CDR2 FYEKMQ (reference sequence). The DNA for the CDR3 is TGTGCCAGCAGCTTAGGTCCAGGGGCCGGCACCGGGGAGCTGTTTTTT. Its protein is CASSLGPGAGTGELFF.

In DNA form, the CDR3 reads TGTGCCAGCAGCAAAGCGCGGAGGGACCCCGACGGAAAACTGTTTTTT. This translates into CASSKARRDPDGKLFF. This sequence joins TRBV21-1 and TRBJ1-4. TRBV21-1 is tagged as a pseudogene. CDR3 length equals 16 residues.

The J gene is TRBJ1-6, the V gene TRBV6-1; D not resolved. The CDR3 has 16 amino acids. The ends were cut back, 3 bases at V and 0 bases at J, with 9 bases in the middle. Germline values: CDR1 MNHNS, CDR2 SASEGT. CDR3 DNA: TGTGCCAGCAGTGAGGTCAGGTACTCCTATAATTCACCCCTCCACTTT. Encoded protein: CASSEVRYSYNSPLHF.

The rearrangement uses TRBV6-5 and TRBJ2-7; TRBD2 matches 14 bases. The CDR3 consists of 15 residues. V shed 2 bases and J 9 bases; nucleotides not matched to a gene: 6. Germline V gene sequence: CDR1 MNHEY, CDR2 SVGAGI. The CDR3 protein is CASSYGTSGSFVQYF. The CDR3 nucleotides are TGTGCCAGCAGTTACGGGACTAGCGGGAGCTTCGTGCAGTACTTC.

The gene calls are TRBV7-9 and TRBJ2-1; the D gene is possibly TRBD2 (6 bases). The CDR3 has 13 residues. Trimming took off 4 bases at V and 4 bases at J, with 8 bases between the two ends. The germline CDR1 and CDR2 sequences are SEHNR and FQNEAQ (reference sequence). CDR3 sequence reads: CASSSGEYNEQFF. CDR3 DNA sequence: TGTGCCAGCAGCTCGGGGGAGTACAATGAGCAGTTCTTC.

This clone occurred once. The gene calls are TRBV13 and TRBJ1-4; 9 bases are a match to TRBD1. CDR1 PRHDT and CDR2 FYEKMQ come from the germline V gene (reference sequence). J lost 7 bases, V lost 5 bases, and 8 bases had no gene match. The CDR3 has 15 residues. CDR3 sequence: CASSPRQGVSEKLFF. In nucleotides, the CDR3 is TGTGCCAGCAGCCCCCGACAGGGGGTGAGTGAAAAACTGTTTTTT.

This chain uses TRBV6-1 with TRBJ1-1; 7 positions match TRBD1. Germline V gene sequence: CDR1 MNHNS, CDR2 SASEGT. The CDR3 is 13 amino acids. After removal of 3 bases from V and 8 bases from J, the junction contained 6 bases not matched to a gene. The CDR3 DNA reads TGTGCCAGCAGTGAGCAGGGGGGACGGGAAGCTTTCTTT. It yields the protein CASSEQGGREAFF.

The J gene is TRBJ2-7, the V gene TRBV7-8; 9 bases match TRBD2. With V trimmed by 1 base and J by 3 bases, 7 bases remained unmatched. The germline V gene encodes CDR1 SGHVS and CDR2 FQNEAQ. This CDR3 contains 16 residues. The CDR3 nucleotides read TGTGCCAGCAGCTTAGGTCCTAGCGGGGCAATCTACGAGCAGTACTTC. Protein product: CASSLGPSGAIYEQYF. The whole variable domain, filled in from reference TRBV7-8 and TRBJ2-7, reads GAGVSQSPRYKVAKRGQDVALRCDPISGHVSLFWYQQALGQGPEFLTYFQNEAQLDKSGLPSDRFFAERPEGSVSTLKIQRTQQEDSAVYLCASSLGPSGAIYEQYFGPGTRLTVT.

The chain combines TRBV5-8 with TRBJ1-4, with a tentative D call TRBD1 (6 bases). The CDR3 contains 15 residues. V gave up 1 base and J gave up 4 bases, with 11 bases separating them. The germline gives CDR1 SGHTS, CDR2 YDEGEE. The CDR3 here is CASSLMGRGNEKLFF. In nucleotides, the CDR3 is TGTGCCAGCAGCTTGATGGGCAGGGGTAATGAAAAACTGTTTTTT.

In DNA form, the CDR3 reads TGTGCTAGTGGTTTCGGACAGAAGGCTAATGAAAAACTGTTTTTT. This encodes CASGFGQKANEKLFF. The chain has TRBV12-5 and TRBJ1-4; a weak D match, TRBD1 (6 bases). CDR1 is LGHNT, CDR2 FRNRAP, per germline. V was trimmed by 3 bases and J by 3 bases, leaving 11 bases between them. The CDR3 loop spans 15 amino acids.

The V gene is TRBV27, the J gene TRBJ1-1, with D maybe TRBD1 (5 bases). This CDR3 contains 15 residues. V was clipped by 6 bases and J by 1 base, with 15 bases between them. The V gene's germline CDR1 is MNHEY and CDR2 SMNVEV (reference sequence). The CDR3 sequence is CASSPRGTSNTEAFF. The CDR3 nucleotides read TGTGCCAGCAGCCCCCGGGGGACCTCGAACACTGAAGCTTTCTTT.

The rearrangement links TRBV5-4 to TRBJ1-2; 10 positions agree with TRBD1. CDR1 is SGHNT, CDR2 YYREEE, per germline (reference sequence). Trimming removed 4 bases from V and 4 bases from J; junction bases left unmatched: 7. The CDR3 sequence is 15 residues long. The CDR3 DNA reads TGTGCCAGCAGCCACAGGACAGGGGGGCCCTATGGCTACACCTTC. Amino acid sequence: CASSHRTGGPYGYTF. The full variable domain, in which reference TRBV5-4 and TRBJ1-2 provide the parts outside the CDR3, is ETGVTQSPTHLIKTRGQQVTLRCSSQSGHNTVSWYQQALGQGPQFIFQYYREEENGRGNFPPRFSGLQFPNYSSELNVNALELDDSALYLCASSHRTGGPYGYTFGSGTRLTVV.

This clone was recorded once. CDR3 DNA: TGTGCCAGCAGTGAAGTAACGGTATTGAAAAACATTCAGTACTTC. Amino acids: CASSEVTVLKNIQYF. The chain has TRBV6-1 and TRBJ2-4; D ambiguous. The V and J ends lost 1 base and 4 bases respectively, with 11 bases between them. The CDR3 runs to 15 residues. Germline CDR1 reads MNHNS; CDR2 reads SASEGT.